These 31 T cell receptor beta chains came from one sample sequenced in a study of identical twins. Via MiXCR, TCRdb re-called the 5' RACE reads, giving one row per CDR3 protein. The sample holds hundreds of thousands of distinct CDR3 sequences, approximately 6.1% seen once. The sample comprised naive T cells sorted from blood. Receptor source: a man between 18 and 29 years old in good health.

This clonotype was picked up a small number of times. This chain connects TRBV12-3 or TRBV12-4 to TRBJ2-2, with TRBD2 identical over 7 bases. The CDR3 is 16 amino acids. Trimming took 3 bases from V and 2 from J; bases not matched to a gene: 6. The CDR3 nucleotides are TGTGCCAGCAGTTTTATTCGCGGGGGTAACACCGGGGAGCTGTTTTTT. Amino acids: CASSFIRGGNTGELFF.

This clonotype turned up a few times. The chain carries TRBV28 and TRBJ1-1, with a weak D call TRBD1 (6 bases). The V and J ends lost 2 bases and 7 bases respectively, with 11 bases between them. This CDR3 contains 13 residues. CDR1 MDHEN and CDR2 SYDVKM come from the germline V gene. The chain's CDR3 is CASSLTGAGEAFF. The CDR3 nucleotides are TGTGCCAGCAGTTTAACGGGGGCCGGTGAAGCTTTCTTT.

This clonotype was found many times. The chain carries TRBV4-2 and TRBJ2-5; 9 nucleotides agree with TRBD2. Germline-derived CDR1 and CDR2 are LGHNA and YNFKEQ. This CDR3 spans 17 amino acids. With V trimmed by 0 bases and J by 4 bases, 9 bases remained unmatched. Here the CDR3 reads CASSQEPGAGGRETQYF. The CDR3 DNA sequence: TGTGCCAGCAGCCAAGAACCTGGAGCGGGAGGTAGAGAGACCCAGTACTTC.

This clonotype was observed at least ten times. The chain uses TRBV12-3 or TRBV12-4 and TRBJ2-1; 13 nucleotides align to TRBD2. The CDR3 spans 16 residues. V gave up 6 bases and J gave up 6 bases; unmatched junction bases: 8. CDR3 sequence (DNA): TGTGCCAGCAGCCCCAGACTAGCGGGAGGCATCAATGAGCAGTTCTTC. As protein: CASSPRLAGGINEQFF.

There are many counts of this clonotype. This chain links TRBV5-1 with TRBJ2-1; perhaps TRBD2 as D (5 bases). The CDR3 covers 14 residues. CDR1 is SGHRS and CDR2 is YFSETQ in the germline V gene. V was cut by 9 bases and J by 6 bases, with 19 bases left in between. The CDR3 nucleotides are TGCGCCACTCGGGCCACTAGGTTGGCCAATGAGCAGTTCTTC. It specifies CATRATRLANEQFF.

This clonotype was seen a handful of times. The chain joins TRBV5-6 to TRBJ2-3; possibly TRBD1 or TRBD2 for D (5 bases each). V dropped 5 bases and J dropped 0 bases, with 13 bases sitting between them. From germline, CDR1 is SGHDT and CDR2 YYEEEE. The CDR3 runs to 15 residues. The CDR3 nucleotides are TGTGCCAGCAGTCGCCGGGACGGCAGCACAGATACGCAGTATTTT. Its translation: CASSRRDGSTDTQYF.

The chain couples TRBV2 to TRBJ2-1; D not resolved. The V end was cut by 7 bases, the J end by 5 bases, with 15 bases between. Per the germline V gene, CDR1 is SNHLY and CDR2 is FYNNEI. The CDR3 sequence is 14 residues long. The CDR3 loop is CASKTQSAHNEQFF. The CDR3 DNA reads TGTGCCAGCAAAACGCAAAGCGCCCACAATGAGCAGTTCTTC. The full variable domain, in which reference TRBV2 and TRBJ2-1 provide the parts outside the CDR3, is EPEVTQTPSHQVTQMGQEVILRCVPISNHLYFYWYRQILGQKVEFLVSFYNNEISEKSEIFDDQFSVERPDGSNFTLKIRSTKLEDSAMYFCASKTQSAHNEQFFGPGTRLTVL.

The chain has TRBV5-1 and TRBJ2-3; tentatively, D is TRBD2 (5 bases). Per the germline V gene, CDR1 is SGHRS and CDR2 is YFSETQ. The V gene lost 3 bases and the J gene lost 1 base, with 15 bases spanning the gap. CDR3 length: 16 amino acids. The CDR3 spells CASSSRRRTGTDTQYF. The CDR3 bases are TGCGCCAGCAGCTCCCGGAGGCGAACTGGCACAGATACGCAGTATTTT.

The CDR3 DNA reads as TGCGCCAGCAGCTTGCTGCGGGAGGGCCCGAACACCGGGGAGCTGTTTTTT. This encodes CASSLLREGPNTGELFF. The rearrangement links TRBV5-1 to TRBJ2-2; TRBD2 matches at 9 bases. Trimming took 1 base from V and 0 from J; bases not matched to a gene: 4. Germline values: CDR1 SGHRS, CDR2 YFSETQ. The CDR3 is 17 amino acids.

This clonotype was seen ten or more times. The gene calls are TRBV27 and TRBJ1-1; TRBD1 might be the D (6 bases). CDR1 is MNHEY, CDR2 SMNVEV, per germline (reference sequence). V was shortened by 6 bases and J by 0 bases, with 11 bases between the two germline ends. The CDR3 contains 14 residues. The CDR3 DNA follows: TGTGCCAGCAGCGCAGGGGCCATGAACACTGAAGCTTTCTTT. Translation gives CASSAGAMNTEAFF.

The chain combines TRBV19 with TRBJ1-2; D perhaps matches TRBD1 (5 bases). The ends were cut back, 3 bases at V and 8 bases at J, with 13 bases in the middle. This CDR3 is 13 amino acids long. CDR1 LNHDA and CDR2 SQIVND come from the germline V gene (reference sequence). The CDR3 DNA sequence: TGTGCCAGTAGTATCGGCAGGGCTCGCGGCTACACCTTC. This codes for CASSIGRARGYTF.

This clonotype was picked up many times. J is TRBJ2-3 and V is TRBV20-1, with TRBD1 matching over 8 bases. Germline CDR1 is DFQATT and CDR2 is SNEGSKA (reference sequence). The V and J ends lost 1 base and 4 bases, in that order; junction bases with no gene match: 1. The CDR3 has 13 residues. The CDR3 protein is CSARGTGPDTQYF. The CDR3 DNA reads TGCAGTGCTAGAGGGACAGGGCCAGATACGCAGTATTTT.

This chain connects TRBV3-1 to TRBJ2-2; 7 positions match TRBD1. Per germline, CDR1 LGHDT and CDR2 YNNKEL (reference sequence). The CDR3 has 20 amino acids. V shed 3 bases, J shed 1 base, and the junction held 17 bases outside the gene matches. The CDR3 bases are TGTGCCAGCAGCCAGAGTTACCAATTAACAGGGGTGAGGAACACCGGGGAGCTGTTTTTT. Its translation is CASSQSYQLTGVRNTGELFF.

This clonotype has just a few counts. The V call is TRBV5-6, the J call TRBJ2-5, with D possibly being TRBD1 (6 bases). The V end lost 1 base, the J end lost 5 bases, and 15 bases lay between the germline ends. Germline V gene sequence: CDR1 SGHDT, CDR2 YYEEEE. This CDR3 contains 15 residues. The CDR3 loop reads CASSLWGPRGETQYF. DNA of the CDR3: TGTGCCAGCAGCTTGTGGGGGCCAAGAGGGGAGACCCAGTACTTC. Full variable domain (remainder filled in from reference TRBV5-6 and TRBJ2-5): DAGVTQSPTHLIKTRGQQVTLRCSPKSGHDTVSWYQQALGQGPQFIFQYYEEEERQRGNFPDRFSGHQFPNYSSELNVNALLLGDSALYLCASSLWGPRGETQYFGPGTRLLVL.

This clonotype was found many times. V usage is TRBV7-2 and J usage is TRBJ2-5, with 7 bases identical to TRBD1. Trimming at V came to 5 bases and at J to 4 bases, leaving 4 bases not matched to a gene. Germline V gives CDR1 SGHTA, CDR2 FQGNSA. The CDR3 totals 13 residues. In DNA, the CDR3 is TGTGCCAGCAGCAGAGGGGGCCGAGAGACCCAGTACTTC. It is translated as CASSRGGRETQYF.

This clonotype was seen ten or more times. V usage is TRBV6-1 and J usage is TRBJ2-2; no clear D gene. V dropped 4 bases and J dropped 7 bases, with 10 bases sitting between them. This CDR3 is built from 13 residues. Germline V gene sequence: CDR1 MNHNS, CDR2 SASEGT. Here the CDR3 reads CASSVELVGELFF. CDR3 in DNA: TGTGCCAGCAGTGTTGAGCTTGTCGGGGAGCTGTTTTTT.

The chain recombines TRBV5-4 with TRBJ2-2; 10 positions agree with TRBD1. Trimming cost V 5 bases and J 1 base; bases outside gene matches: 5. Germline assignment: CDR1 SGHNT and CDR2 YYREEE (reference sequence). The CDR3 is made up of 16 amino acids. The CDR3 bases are TGTGCCAGCAGAGGGACAGGGGCGATGAACACCGGGGAGCTGTTTTTT. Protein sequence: CASRGTGAMNTGELFF.

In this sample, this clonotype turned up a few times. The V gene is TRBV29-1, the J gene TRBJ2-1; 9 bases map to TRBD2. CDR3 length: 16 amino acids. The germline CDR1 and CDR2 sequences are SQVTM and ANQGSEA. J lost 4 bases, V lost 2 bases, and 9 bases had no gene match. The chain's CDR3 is CSVEPGLAVLYNEQFF. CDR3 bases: TGCAGCGTTGAACCGGGACTAGCCGTACTATACAATGAGCAGTTCTTC.

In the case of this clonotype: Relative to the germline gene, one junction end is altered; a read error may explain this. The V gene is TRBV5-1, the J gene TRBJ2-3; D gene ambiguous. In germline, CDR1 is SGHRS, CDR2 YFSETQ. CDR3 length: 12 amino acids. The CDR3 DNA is TGCGCCAGCAGCTTAGAACCAGATGCGCAGTATTTT. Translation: CASSLEPDAQYF.

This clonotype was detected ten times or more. The DNA for the CDR3 is TGTGCCAGCAGATCCGGGACAGGGGGTGAAAAACTGTTTTTT. It translates to CASRSGTGGEKLFF. V gene TRBV6-1 combines with J gene TRBJ1-4; TRBD1 matches at 11 bases. The CDR3 loop spans 14 amino acids. Losses at the gene ends were 6 bases for V and 7 bases for J; bases not matched to a gene: 4. The germline V gene encodes CDR1 MNHNS and CDR2 SASEGT.

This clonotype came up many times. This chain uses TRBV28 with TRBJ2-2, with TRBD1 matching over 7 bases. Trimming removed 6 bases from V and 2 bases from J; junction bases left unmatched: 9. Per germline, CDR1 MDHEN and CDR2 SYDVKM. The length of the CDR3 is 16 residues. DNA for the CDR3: TGTGCCAGCAGCCCCCGACAGGGTCTTAACACCGGGGAGCTGTTTTTT. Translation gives CASSPRQGLNTGELFF.

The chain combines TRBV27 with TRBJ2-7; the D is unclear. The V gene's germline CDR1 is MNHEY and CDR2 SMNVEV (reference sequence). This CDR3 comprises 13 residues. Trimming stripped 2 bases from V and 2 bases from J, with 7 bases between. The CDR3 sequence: CASSLTEAYEQYF. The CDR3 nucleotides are TGTGCCAGCAGTTTAACCGAAGCCTACGAGCAGTACTTC.

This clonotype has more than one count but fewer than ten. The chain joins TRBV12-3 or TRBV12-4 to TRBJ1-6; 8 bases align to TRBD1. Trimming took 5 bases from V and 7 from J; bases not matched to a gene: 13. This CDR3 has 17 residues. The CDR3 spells CASSLGQAVANNSPLHF. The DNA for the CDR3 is TGTGCCAGCAGTCTGGGACAGGCCGTGGCGAACAATTCACCCCTCCACTTT.

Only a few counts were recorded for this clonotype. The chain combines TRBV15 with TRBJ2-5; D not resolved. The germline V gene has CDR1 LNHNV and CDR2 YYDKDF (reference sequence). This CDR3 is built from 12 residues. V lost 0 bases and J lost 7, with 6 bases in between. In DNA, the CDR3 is TGTGCCACCAGCAGAGATTGGGGGACCCAGTACTTC. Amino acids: CATSRDWGTQYF.

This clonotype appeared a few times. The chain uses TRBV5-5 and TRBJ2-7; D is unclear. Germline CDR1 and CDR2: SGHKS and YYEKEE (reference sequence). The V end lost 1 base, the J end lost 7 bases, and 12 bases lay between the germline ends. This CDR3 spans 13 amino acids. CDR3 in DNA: TGTGCCAGCAGCTTGCCCCCTCAAAGAGAGCAGTACTTC. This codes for CASSLPPQREQYF.

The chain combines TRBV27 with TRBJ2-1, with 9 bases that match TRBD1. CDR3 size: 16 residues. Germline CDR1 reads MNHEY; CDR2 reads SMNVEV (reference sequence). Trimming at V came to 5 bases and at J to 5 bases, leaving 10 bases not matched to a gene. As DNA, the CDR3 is TGTGCCAGCAGTACGATCCGACAGGGGGGGAACAATGAGCAGTTCTTC. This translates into CASSTIRQGGNNEQFF.

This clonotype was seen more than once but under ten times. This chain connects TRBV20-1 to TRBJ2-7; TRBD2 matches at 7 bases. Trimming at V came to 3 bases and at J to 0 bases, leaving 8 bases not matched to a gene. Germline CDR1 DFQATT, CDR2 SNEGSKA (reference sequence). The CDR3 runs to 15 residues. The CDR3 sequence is CSASYGGGSSYEQYF. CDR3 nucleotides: TGCAGTGCTAGTTATGGGGGGGGAAGCTCCTACGAGCAGTACTTC.

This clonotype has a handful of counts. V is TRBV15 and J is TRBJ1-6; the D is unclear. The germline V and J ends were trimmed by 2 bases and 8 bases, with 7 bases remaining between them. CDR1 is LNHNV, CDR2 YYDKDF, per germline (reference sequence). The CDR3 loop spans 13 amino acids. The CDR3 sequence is CATSRQYDSPLHF. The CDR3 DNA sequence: TGTGCCACCAGCAGACAATATGATTCACCCCTCCACTTT.

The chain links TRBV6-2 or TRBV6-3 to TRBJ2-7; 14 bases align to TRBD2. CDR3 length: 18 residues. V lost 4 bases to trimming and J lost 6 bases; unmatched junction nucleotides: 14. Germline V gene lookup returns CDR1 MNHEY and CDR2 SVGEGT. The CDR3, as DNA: TGTGCCAGCAGTTGGCTCGACGGGACTAGCGGGAGTACCGGCGAGCAGTACGTC. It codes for CASSWLDGTSGSTGEQYV.

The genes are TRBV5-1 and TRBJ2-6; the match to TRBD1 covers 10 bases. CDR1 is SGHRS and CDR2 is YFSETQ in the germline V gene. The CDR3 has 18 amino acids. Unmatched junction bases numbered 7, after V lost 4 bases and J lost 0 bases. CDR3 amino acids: CASSPRDRGFSGANVLTF. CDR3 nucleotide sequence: TGCGCCAGCAGCCCGAGGGACAGGGGATTCTCTGGGGCCAACGTCCTGACTTTC. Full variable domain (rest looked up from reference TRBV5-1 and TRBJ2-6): KAGVTQTPRYLIKTRGQQVTLSCSPISGHRSVSWYQQTPGQGLQFLFEYFSETQRNKGNFPGRFSGRQFSNSRSEMNVSTLELGDSALYLCASSPRDRGFSGANVLTFGAGSRLTVL.

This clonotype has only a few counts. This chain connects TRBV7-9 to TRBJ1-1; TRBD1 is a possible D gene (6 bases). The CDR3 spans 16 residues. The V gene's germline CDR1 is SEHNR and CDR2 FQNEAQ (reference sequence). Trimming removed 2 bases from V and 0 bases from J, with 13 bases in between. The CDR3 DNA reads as TGTGCCAGCAGCTTAACGGGGGGCACAATGAACACTGAAGCTTTCTTT. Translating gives CASSLTGGTMNTEAFF.